This record concerns one TCR beta chain sequence. The antigen is unknown. The PCR was carried out with 60 Vbeta primers and 13 Jbeta primers. Measured with immunoSEQ multiplex PCR; TCRdb has only the in-frame clones, and not every one. The sample has approximately 180,000 clones, roughly 85% seen once. These data belong to a study of cytomegalovirus exposure and HLA in healthy donors. Study outcomes and limitations: The study recorded over 150 TCR beta chains that were cytomegalovirus-associated.

V trimming: 4 bases; J trimming: 5 bases; junction bases outside the gene matches: 17. CDR3 size: 17 residues. The germline V gene encodes CDR1 SGHNT and CDR2 YYREEE (reference sequence). The sequence was obtained from a woman in her late teens or twenties in good health and CMV-seronegative. Sequences were obtained from PBMCs. The J gene is TRBJ2-7, the V gene TRBV5-4, with 8 positions matching TRBD2. This CDR3 is CASSPGVAGIVTHEQYF. CDR3 sequence (DNA): TGTGCCAGCAGCCCGGGAGTAGCGGGAATAGTAACCCACGAGCAGTACTTC. The full variable domain, its missing parts supplied by reference TRBV5-4 and TRBJ2-7, is ETGVTQSPTHLIKTRGQQVTLRCSSQSGHNTVSWYQQALGQGPQFIFQYYREEENGRGNFPPRFSGLQFPNYSSELNVNALELDDSALYLCASSPGVAGIVTHEQYFGPGTRLTVT.